The next 32 T cell receptor beta chains were all read from a single sample in a study of blood T cells in healthy people across ages. Primed by a sample-barcoded 5' primer and a J-beta primer mix, a second PCR proceeded for about 7 to 11 cycles. TCRdb used MiXCR to reprocess the 5' RACE reads, holding one entry per CDR3 protein. The data contain 920,000 or so distinct CDR3 sequences, more than 40% of them singletons. The sequenced sample was blood. These receptors all stem from a woman in her sixties or seventies in good health.

The V and J genes are TRBV27 and TRBJ2-7; the D gene is possibly TRBD2 (7 bases). The CDR3 is 15 residues long. The V gene lost 5 bases and the J gene lost 2 bases, with 16 bases spanning the gap. Per the germline V gene, CDR1 is MNHEY and CDR2 is SMNVEV (reference sequence). CDR3 protein: CASSARGAGTYEQYF. The CDR3 DNA is TGTGCCAGCAGTGCTCGGGGGGCAGGGACCTACGAGCAGTACTTC.

This rearrangement joins TRBV27 to TRBJ2-5, with a tentative D call TRBD1 (6 bases). The end of the DNA fits TRBJ2-7 better, so the J call may be wrong. Germline lookup yields CDR1 MNHEY and CDR2 SMNVEV (reference sequence). CDR3 length equals 16 residues. This CDR3 is CASSPTEAGVPSEQYF. CDR3 DNA sequence: TGTGCCAGCAGTCCGACGGAGGCAGGGGTTCCAAGCGAGCAGTACTTC.

In DNA, the CDR3 is TGTGCCAGCAGCTTAGGAGTCGGACCGTACGAGCAGTACTTC. It encodes CASSLGVGPYEQYF. V and J are TRBV11-3 and TRBJ2-7; no clear D. CDR1 and CDR2 from the germline V gene are SGHNT and YENEEA. The germline V and J ends were trimmed by 1 base and 4 bases, with 11 bases remaining between them. The CDR3 loop spans 14 amino acids.

The gene calls are TRBV6-2 or TRBV6-3 and TRBJ2-7, with 8 bases identical to TRBD1. The V and J ends lost 0 bases and 3 bases, in that order; junction bases with no gene match: 7. The CDR3 spans 16 residues. Germline CDR1 reads MNHEY; CDR2 reads SVGEGT. CDR3 sequence: CASSYSGQGAYYEQYF. The CDR3 nucleotides read TGTGCCAGCAGTTACTCTGGTCAGGGGGCCTACTACGAGCAGTACTTC.

The V call is TRBV28, the J call TRBJ1-4; D is uncertain. The CDR3 loop spans 15 amino acids. Germline assignment: CDR1 MDHEN and CDR2 SYDVKM. V dropped 7 bases and J dropped 7 bases, with 19 bases sitting between them. The CDR3 DNA follows: TGTGCCAGCAAATCTCACGAGACCGGCAGTGAAAAACTGTTTTTT. It encodes CASKSHETGSEKLFF.

This chain uses TRBV5-1 with TRBJ2-7, with D unclear. Germline-derived CDR1 and CDR2 are SGHRS and YFSETQ. The CDR3 loop spans 14 amino acids. Trimming pared 2 bases from V and 2 bases from J, leaving 11 bases between. Here the CDR3 DNA reads TGCGCCAGCAGCTTAGGAGCGACACCCTACGAGCAGTACTTC. Its translation: CASSLGATPYEQYF.

Concerning this clonotype: Its ends do not fully match the called genes, so a read error is possible. The chain carries TRBV15 and TRBJ2-3; no firm D call. The CDR3 covers 11 residues. Germline-derived CDR1 and CDR2 are LNHNV and YYDKDF (reference sequence). The CDR3 region is CATSGDGTQYF. CDR3 nucleotide sequence: TGTGCCACCAGCGGAGACGGGACGCAGTATTTT.

J is TRBJ2-1 and V is TRBV13; 8 positions match TRBD1. Trimming at V came to 2 bases and at J to 8 bases, leaving 8 bases not matched to a gene. This CDR3 has 15 amino acids. Looked up from germline, CDR1 is PRHDT and CDR2 is FYEKMQ (reference sequence). CDR3 protein: CASSLYSGGRDEQFF. The DNA of the CDR3 is TGTGCCAGCAGCTTATATTCAGGGGGCCGGGATGAGCAGTTCTTC. The complete variable domain, with remaining parts taken from reference TRBV13 and TRBJ2-1, reads AAGVIQSPRHLIKEKRETATLKCYPIPRHDTVYWYQQGPGQDPQFLISFYEKMQSDKGSIPDRFSAQQFSDYHSELNMSSLELGDSALYFCASSLYSGGRDEQFFGPGTRLTVL.

The gene calls are TRBV20-1 and TRBJ2-1, with a weak D call TRBD2 (5 bases). CDR1 DFQATT and CDR2 SNEGSKA come from the germline V gene (reference sequence). The CDR3 runs to 16 residues. Trimming pared 0 bases from V and 1 base from J, leaving 13 bases between. CDR3 in amino acids: CSARERIARSYNEQFF. In DNA form, the CDR3 reads TGCAGTGCTAGAGAGCGAATAGCGAGGTCCTACAATGAGCAGTTCTTC.

The J gene is TRBJ2-7, the V gene TRBV6-1; D is perhaps TRBD1 (6 bases). This CDR3 is built from 14 residues. Trimming took off 9 bases at V and 2 bases at J, with 17 bases between the two ends. CDR1 and CDR2 (germline): MNHNS, SASEGT. In nucleotides, the CDR3 is TGTGCCAGTGGCAGGGGTATGGGGCCCTACGAGCAGTACTTC. Its translation: CASGRGMGPYEQYF.

The chain carries TRBV10-3 and TRBJ2-3, with no clear D. The V and J ends lost 0 bases and 1 base respectively, with 5 bases between them. Germline-derived CDR1 and CDR2 are ENHRY and SYGVKD. The CDR3 length is 14 residues. DNA for the CDR3: TGTGCCATCAGTGAGTCGGTGGGCACAGATACGCAGTATTTT. It specifies CAISESVGTDTQYF.

The chain uses TRBV2 and TRBJ1-4; 11 bases map to TRBD1. Unmatched junction bases numbered 8, after V lost 6 bases and J lost 8 bases. The CDR3 runs to 15 residues. The V gene's germline CDR1 is SNHLY and CDR2 FYNNEI. The CDR3: CASRADRGPREKLFF. CDR3 nucleotide sequence: TGTGCCAGCAGGGCGGACAGGGGGCCGAGGGAAAAACTGTTTTTT. Looking up the rest from reference TRBV2 and TRBJ1-4 gives the full variable domain: EPEVTQTPSHQVTQMGQEVILRCVPISNHLYFYWYRQILGQKVEFLVSFYNNEISEKSEIFDDQFSVERPDGSNFTLKIRSTKLEDSAMYFCASRADRGPREKLFFGSGTQLSVL.

In this sample, this clonotype turned up a few times. This sequence joins TRBV5-1 and TRBJ2-1, with 9 positions matching TRBD2. The CDR3 has 17 residues. CDR1 is SGHRS and CDR2 is YFSETQ in the germline V gene. Trimming took 3 bases from V and 0 from J; bases not matched to a gene: 7. DNA of the CDR3: TGCGCCAGCAGCTCGATGAGCGGGGGGAGCTCCTACAATGAGCAGTTCTTC. It is translated as CASSSMSGGSSYNEQFF.

This clonotype has more than one count but fewer than ten. The rearrangement joins TRBV20-1 to TRBJ2-1; no clear D gene. Germline loops: CDR1 DFQATT, CDR2 SNEGSKA (reference sequence). Trimming took 0 bases from V and 0 from J, leaving 9 bases between them. The CDR3 consists of 15 residues. CDR3 DNA sequence: TGCAGTGCTAGAGATACAGCGATCTCCTACAATGAGCAGTTCTTC. It translates to CSARDTAISYNEQFF.

This clonotype was observed a few times. The chain carries TRBV24-1 and TRBJ2-1; D gene uncertain. The CDR3 totals 17 residues. V was shortened by 4 bases and J by 4 bases, with 19 bases between the two germline ends. Germline assignment: CDR1 KGHDR and CDR2 SFDVKD. In DNA, the CDR3 is TGTGCCACCAGTGACCACGCCTCTACCTCGCCATACAATGAGCAGTTCTTC. Its translation: CATSDHASTSPYNEQFF.

This clonotype was observed a few times. This chain joins TRBV29-1 and TRBJ2-1; 8 bases are shared with TRBD1. The V gene end was trimmed by 2 bases and the J gene end by 6 bases; junction bases not matched to a gene: 3. The CDR3 extends over 13 amino acids. Germline assignment: CDR1 SQVTM and CDR2 ANQGSEA. As DNA, the CDR3 is TGCAGCGTTGAACTGGACAGGGCCAATGAGCAGTTCTTC. Its translation: CSVELDRANEQFF.

This rearrangement joins TRBV20-1 to TRBJ2-5; 11 bases agree with TRBD2. CDR3 length: 11 residues. The ends lost 6 bases at V and 7 bases at J; junction bases unmatched: 1. Germline assignment: CDR1 DFQATT and CDR2 SNEGSKA (reference sequence). CDR3 sequence reads: CSALAGATQYF. In nucleotides, the CDR3 is TGCAGTGCACTAGCGGGAGCGACCCAGTACTTC.

This clonotype was counted a few times. The chain couples TRBV5-1 to TRBJ2-5, with D unclear. The V and J ends lost 0 bases and 11 bases respectively, with 14 bases between them. The CDR3 spans 13 residues. Per the germline V gene, CDR1 is SGHRS and CDR2 is YFSETQ. This CDR3 is CASSLAGYNEQYF. The CDR3, as DNA: TGCGCCAGCAGCTTGGCTGGGTACAATGAGCAGTACTTC.

This clonotype has just one count. The chain combines TRBV10-3 with TRBJ1-1; D not resolved. In germline, CDR1 is ENHRY, CDR2 SYGVKD. Trimming removed 10 bases from V and 4 bases from J, with 16 bases in between. This CDR3 has 13 residues. The chain's CDR3 is CATTLAAGTEAFF. The CDR3 DNA reads TGTGCCACTACCCTCGCAGCAGGCACTGAAGCTTTCTTT.

The chain carries TRBV20-1 and TRBJ1-6; D unclear. The CDR3 contains 10 residues. CDR1 is DFQATT, CDR2 SNEGSKA, per germline (reference sequence). V was shortened by 3 bases and J by 10 bases, with 4 bases between the two germline ends. This chain's CDR3 is CSASPSPLHF. The CDR3 region has the DNA TGCAGTGCTAGTCCCTCACCCCTCCACTTT.

The chain carries TRBV20-1 and TRBJ2-7, with 10 bases matching TRBD2. CDR1 and CDR2 (germline): DFQATT, SNEGSKA (reference sequence). The CDR3 is 14 amino acids. V shed 1 base and J 4 bases; nucleotides not matched to a gene: 4. The CDR3 sequence: CSARVRTSGYEQYF. The CDR3 DNA reads TGCAGTGCTAGAGTTAGGACTAGCGGATACGAGCAGTACTTC.

The genes are TRBV4-1 and TRBJ2-7; TRBD1 might be the D (6 bases). The J call may be mistaken, given a closer DNA end match to TRBJ2-5. Germline V gene sequence: CDR1 MGHRA, CDR2 YSYEKL. The CDR3 extends over 13 amino acids. The CDR3 DNA sequence: TGCGCCAGCAGCGGCCGGGACACTGGGACCCAGTACTTC. This encodes CASSGRDTGTQYF.

This clonotype has ten or more counts. V gene TRBV7-3 combines with J gene TRBJ2-1; maybe TRBD2 (6 bases). Trimming removed 1 base at V and 6 bases at J, with 10 bases between. Germline V gene lookup returns CDR1 SGHTA and CDR2 FQGTGA. The CDR3 is made up of 14 amino acids. CDR3 sequence reads: CASSLSGMSNEQFF. The CDR3 nucleotides are TGTGCCAGCAGCTTAAGCGGGATGAGCAATGAGCAGTTCTTC.

The gene calls are TRBV10-3 and TRBJ2-3, with TRBD1 matching 11 bases. Germline V lookup: CDR1 ENHRY, CDR2 SYGVKD. This CDR3 spans 15 amino acids. V was pared by 6 bases and J by 4 bases, with 6 bases of the junction left unmatched. The CDR3 here is CAIRLPGQGADTQYF. CDR3 nucleotide sequence: TGTGCCATCAGATTGCCGGGACAGGGGGCAGATACGCAGTATTTT.

This clonotype was seen only a few times. This chain joins TRBV20-1 and TRBJ2-5, with 9 positions matching TRBD2. V shed 3 bases, J shed 11 bases, and the junction held 13 bases outside the gene matches. Germline values: CDR1 DFQATT, CDR2 SNEGSKA (reference sequence). The CDR3 runs 14 residues. This CDR3 reads CSASLAGVGTGQYF. The CDR3, as DNA: TGCAGTGCTAGCTTAGCGGGAGTGGGAACGGGGCAGTACTTC.

This clonotype turned up a few times. The junction departs from germline at one end; a sequencing error may be responsible. The V and J genes are TRBV28 and TRBJ2-5; the match to TRBD1 covers 7 bases. TRBJ2-7 explains the end of the DNA better; the J call may be wrong. Germline V gives CDR1 MDHEN, CDR2 SYDVKM. This CDR3 is built from 15 residues. The CDR3 region is CASSSSGGLSHEQYF. The CDR3 nucleotides are TGTGCCAGCAGTTCCTCAGGGGGTCTCTCCCACGAGCAGTACTTC.

This chain joins TRBV5-1 and TRBJ2-7; D gene uncertain. Germline CDR1 reads SGHRS; CDR2 reads YFSETQ. This CDR3 is built from 14 residues. The V and J ends lost 6 bases and 0 bases respectively, with 13 bases between them. The DNA of the CDR3 is TGCGCCAGCATGGAAGGCACGCTCTCCTACGAGCAGTACTTC. Amino acids: CASMEGTLSYEQYF.

The genes are TRBV7-3 and TRBJ2-7; TRBD1 matches at 7 bases. The J call may be wrong; the DNA end is better matched by TRBJ2-5. CDR1 SGHTA and CDR2 FQGTGA come from the germline V gene. This CDR3 has 16 amino acids. CDR3 sequence: CASSPQRQGWKETQYF. The CDR3 DNA follows: TGTGCCAGCAGCCCTCAAAGACAGGGCTGGAAGGAGACCCAGTACTTC.

This chain links TRBV7-2 with TRBJ2-7; 8 nucleotides align to TRBD2. Germline V gene lookup returns CDR1 SGHTA and CDR2 FQGNSA. This CDR3 is 15 amino acids long. The V gene end was trimmed by 5 bases and the J gene end by 3 bases; junction bases not matched to a gene: 9. This CDR3 is CASSPGGTSDYEQYF. CDR3 bases: TGTGCCAGCAGCCCGGGGGGGACATCCGACTACGAGCAGTACTTC. The full variable domain, its missing parts supplied by reference TRBV7-2 and TRBJ2-7, is GAGVSQSPSNKVTEKGKDVELRCDPISGHTALYWYRQSLGQGLEFLIYFQGNSAPDKSGLPSDRFSAERTGGSVSTLTIQRTQQEDSAVYLCASSPGGTSDYEQYFGPGTRLTVT.

This chain connects TRBV7-9 to TRBJ1-1; D is unclear. The CDR3 has 15 amino acids. Germline-derived CDR1 and CDR2 are SEHNR and FQNEAQ (reference sequence). V lost 5 bases, J lost 2 bases, and 15 bases lay in between. The CDR3 region has the DNA TGTGCCAGCAGCCATCAGGACGGCGTTAACACTGAAGCTTTCTTT. The encoded protein is CASSHQDGVNTEAFF. Drawing the rest from reference TRBV7-9 and TRBJ1-1, the complete variable domain is DTGVSQNPRHKITKRGQNVTFRCDPISEHNRLYWYRQTLGQGPEFLTYFQNEAQLEKSRLLSDRFSAERPKGSFSTLEIQRTEQGDSAMYLCASSHQDGVNTEAFFGQGTRLTVV.

The sample holds one count of this clonotype. The rearrangement joins TRBV9 to TRBJ2-1, with 16 bases that match TRBD2. Germline-derived CDR1 and CDR2 are SGDLS and YYNGEE. The CDR3 has 17 residues. V was pared by 4 bases and J by 9 bases, with 10 bases of the junction left unmatched. The CDR3 bases are TGTGCCAGCAGCTCTTCCGGGACTAGCGGGAGGGCGGGTGAGCAGTTCTTC. This translates into CASSSSGTSGRAGEQFF.

This clonotype was counted between two and nine times. The chain is built from TRBV7-9 and TRBJ2-3; a weak D match, TRBD2 (5 bases). Germline CDR1 and CDR2: SEHNR and FQNEAQ (reference sequence). V was clipped by 3 bases and J by 4 bases, with 20 bases between them. The CDR3 runs to 17 residues. CDR3 nucleotide sequence: TGTGCCAGCAGCTTTTCTACCACGTCGGGGTGGGCAGATACGCAGTATTTT. Translated: CASSFSTTSGWADTQYF.